This T cell receptor beta chain was retrieved from a study of vaccination effects on CD4 cells after COVID-19. Study-level points and caveats: Nearly all vaccine-induced clones in healthy recipients recognized only SARS-CoV-2. There was marked clonal contraction among infection- and vaccine-induced clones late after vaccination.

Germline V gene lookup returns CDR1 SGHRS and CDR2 YFSETQ. Trimming removed 3 bases from V and 10 bases from J, with 13 bases in between. The CDR3 length is 12 residues. Here immunoSEQ multiplex PCR was the method, and the copy in TCRdb shows in-frame clones only, minus some. Altogether about 79,000 clones are present, roughly 80% being singletons, with the ten largest covering 1.5% to 2%. Sequencing was preceded by expansion of antigen-specific CD4+ T cells with viral peptide pools in the ViraFEST assay. A roughly ten-day culture period preceded the isolation of CD4+ T cells. Vaccine recipients lacked prior SARS-CoV-2 infection and had negative nucleocapsid antibodies. As concerns this clone: The antigen remains unidentified.

The specimen comprised CD4+ T cells from PBMCs cultured with HCoV-229E spike peptides, sampled before COVID-19 vaccination. The V and J genes are TRBV5-1 and TRBJ1-2; D remains unclear. The origin of this receptor is a human donor who received a COVID-19 vaccine. The CDR3 protein is CASSSDNLVYTF. Written as DNA, the CDR3 is TGCGCCAGCAGCTCCGACAACCTAGTCTACACCTTC.